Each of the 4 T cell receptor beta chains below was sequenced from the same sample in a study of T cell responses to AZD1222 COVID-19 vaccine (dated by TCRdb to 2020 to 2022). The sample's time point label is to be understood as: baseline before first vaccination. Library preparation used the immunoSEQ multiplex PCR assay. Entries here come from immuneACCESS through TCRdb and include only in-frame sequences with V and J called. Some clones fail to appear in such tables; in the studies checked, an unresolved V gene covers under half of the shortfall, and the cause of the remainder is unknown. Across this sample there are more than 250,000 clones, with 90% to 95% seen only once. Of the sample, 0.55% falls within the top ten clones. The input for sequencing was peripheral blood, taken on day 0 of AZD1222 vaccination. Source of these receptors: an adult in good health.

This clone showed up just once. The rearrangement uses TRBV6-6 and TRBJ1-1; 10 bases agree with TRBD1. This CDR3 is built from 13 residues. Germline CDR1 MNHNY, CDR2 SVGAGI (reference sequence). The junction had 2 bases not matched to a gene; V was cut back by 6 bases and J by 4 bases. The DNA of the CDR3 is TGTGCCAGCAGCAGACAGGGGGCCACTGAAGCTTTCTTT. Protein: CASSRQGATEAFF.

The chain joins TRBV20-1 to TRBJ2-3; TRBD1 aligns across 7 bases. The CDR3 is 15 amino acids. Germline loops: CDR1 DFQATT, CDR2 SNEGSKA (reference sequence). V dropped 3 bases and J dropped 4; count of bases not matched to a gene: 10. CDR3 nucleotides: TGCAGTGCTAGTCCCCCACAGGGGATCGCAGATACGCAGTATTTT. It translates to CSASPPQGIADTQYF.

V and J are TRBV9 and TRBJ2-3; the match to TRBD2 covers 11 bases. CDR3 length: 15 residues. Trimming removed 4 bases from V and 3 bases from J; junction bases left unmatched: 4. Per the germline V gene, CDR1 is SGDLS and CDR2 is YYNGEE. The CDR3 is CASSLTSGVTDTQYF. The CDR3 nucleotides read TGTGCCAGCAGCTTGACTAGCGGGGTAACAGATACGCAGTATTTT.

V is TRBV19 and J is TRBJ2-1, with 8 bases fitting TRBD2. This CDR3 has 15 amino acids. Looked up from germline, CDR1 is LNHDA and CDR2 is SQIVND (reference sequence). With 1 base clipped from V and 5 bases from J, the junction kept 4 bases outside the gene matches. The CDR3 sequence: CASSIAGTSNNEQFF. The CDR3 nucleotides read TGTGCCAGTAGTATAGCTGGGACTAGTAACAATGAGCAGTTCTTC.